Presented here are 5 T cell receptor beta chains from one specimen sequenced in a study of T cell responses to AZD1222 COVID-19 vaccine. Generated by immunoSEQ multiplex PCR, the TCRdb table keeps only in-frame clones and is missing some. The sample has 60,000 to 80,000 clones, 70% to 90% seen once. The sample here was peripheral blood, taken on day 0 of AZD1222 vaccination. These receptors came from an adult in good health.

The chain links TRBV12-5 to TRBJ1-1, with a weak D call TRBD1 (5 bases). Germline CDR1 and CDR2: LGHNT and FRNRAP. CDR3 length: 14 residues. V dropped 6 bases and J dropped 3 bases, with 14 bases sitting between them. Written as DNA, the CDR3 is TGTGCTAGTGGACCCGACGGGGCGTACACTGAAGCTTTCTTT. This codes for CASGPDGAYTEAFF. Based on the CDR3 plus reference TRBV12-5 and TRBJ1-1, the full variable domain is DARVTQTPRHKVTEMGQEVTMRCQPILGHNTVFWYRQTMMQGLELLAYFRNRAPLDDSGMPKDRFSAEMPDATLATLKIQPSEPRDSAVYFCASGPDGAYTEAFFGQGTRLTVV.

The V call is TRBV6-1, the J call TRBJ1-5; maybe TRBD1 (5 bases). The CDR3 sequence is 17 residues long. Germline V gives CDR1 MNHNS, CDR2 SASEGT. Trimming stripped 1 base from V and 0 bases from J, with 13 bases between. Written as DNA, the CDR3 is TGTGCCAGCAGTGAAGGTAGGGGCAGGGATAGCAATCAGCCCCAGCATTTT. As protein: CASSEGRGRDSNQPQHF.

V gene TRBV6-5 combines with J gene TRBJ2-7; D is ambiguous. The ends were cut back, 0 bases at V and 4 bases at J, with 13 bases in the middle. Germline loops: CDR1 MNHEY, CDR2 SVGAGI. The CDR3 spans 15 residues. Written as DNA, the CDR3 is TGTGCCAGCAGTTACTCGATTGCCCCCGGGTACGAGCAGTACTTC. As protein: CASSYSIAPGYEQYF.

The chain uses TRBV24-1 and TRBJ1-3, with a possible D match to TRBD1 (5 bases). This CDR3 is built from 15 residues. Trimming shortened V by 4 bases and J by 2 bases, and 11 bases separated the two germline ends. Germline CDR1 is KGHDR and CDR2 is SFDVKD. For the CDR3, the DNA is TGTGCCACCAGTGAGGCGGGGGTGACTGGAAACACCATATATTTT. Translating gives CATSEAGVTGNTIYF.

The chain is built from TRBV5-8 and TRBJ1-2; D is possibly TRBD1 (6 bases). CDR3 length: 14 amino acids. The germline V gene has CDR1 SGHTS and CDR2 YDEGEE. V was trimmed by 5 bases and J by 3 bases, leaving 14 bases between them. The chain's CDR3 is CASRPRTDYYGYTF. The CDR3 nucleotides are TGTGCCAGCAGACCGAGGACAGACTACTATGGCTACACCTTC.